Below, one T cell receptor (beta chain) is given with its context. In its sample, this clonotype comes out as medium-sized (0.01 to 0.1%). Which antigen it targets is not known. No base quality information exists; no much larger clone differs at one position. The CDR3 runs 17 amino acids, cysteine and phenylalanine included. Only the CDR3 region is kept as DNA, spanning 51 bases read in frame from base 1. CDR1 and CDR2 were assigned from the germline V gene as MGHRA and YSYEKL. The germline V and J ends show losses of 1 base and 1 base respectively, and no gene match explains 4 bases of the junction. This specimen belongs to a study of T cells generated in artificial thymic organoids (dated by TCRdb to 2016 to 2017). About the full investigation: The TCR alpha and beta CDR3 repertoires of CD8 single positive T cells derived from in vitro artificial thymic organoids were compared with those of thymic and peripheral blood naive CD8 T cells. Displayed repertoire sequencing data were described as representative of three independent experiments.

The paper's findings and limits, for the study overall: The TCR clonotype diversity of organoid-derived CD8 single positive T cells was physiological and comparable to that of naive CD8 T cells from thymus and blood.

Non-mobilized peripheral blood was obtained from healthy adult donors. Enrichment of primary CD8+ T cells was performed with magnetic beads using the Miltenyi CD8+ T cell Isolation Kit. Naive CD8 T cells from blood were sorted by FACS as CD3+TCRalphabeta+CD8+CD45RO-CCR7+ cells prior to RNA extraction. For each sample, total RNA was purified from around 40,000 to 200,000 sorted cells using the RNeasy Micro kit, and RNA quality was checked on an Agilent RNA 6000 Nano chip. Separate semi-nested PCR amplifications were run for the TCRalpha and TCRbeta libraries, using Advantage 2 and reverse primers located in the TRAC or TRBC constant regions. Between about 3.5 and 550 ng of total RNA was used as input for first-strand cDNA synthesis. TCR cDNA libraries were generated by 5'-RACE using the SMARTer PCR cDNA Synthesis kit, with a poly-dT primer employed for first-strand synthesis. The semi-nested reverse primers in the constant regions carried 5-nucleotide sample-specific barcodes, and the PCR products were cleaned up with the Zymo DNA Clean and Concentrator-5 kit. As many as ten barcoded samples were combined into a pool, ligated to Illumina adaptors, and sequenced on an Illumina MiSeq as 2 x 150 bp paired-end reads. In the original analysis: After demultiplexing, reads were aligned using BLAT against a custom library built from IMGT containing every combination of human TRAV, TRAJ, TRBV, TRBD and TRBJ. The best BLAT hits were picked using pslCDnaFilter (-maxAligns=1, -ignoreIntrons), and custom Perl scripts were used to calculate clonotype frequencies. TCRdb passed the public sequencing reads through fastp at Q25 and MiXCR, retaining productive beta sequences. Every entry covers one CDR3 protein and lists the most common genes and DNA from its rows. These V and J calls are TCRdb output, not the study's own analysis. The table for this sample lists 3,000 to 4,000 distinct CDR3 sequences; roughly 34% of them were counted only once. The ten largest clones represent more than 2% of the sample.

In this chain, TRBV4-1 is recombined with TRBJ2-7; 13 of the junction bases match TRBD2. The material sequenced was naive CD8+ T cells from blood. In light of the paper, this sample's cell subset or site label describes: CD3+TCRalphabeta+CD8SP T cells; for blood, CD45RO-CCR7+ naive CD8+ T cells. This clonotype was obtained from a human donor who gave cord blood stem cells for thymic organoid culture, a cardiac surgery patient who gave postnatal thymus, or a blood donor (not recorded which). The CDR3 reads as follows: CASSQVQTSGGSYEQYF. The DNA sequence is given as TGCGCCAGCAGCCAAGTTCAGACTAGCGGGGGGTCCTACGAGCAGTACTTC.